This T cell receptor (beta chain) was obtained from a study of cytomegalovirus exposure and HLA in healthy donors. Turning to this clone: Its antigen is unknown.

Deletions cut 0 bases from V and 4 bases from J, with 10 bases between. Germline V gene data show CDR1 as SGHTA and CDR2 as FQGTGA. This CDR3 has 16 amino acids. This cohort consisted of healthy bone marrow donors. Whole-study findings and limits: Analysis was carried out at a later point, and it linked a missense DCLRE1C variant to TCR beta V- and J-gene trimming. Later on, analysis showed that most CMV-associated TCR beta chains appeared to be HLA-restricted. As a later analysis revealed, the rate of TCR association differed by HLA locus, with DRB1 most and HLA-C fewest.

PCR used 60 Vbeta primers and 13 Jbeta primers. The assay was immunoSEQ multiplex PCR, and TCRdb's table has in-frame clones only and misses some. Of some 150,000 clones detected, 80% appear once; the ten largest clones hold 2% to 3%. Material: PBMCs. J is TRBJ2-6 and V is TRBV7-3; TRBD1 is a possible D gene (6 bases). The TCR sequence derives from a middle-aged man in good health and CMV-seronegative. CDR3 amino acids: CASSLTGAGGANVLTF. In nucleotides, the CDR3 is TGTGCCAGCAGCTTAACGGGGGCGGGCGGGGCCAACGTCCTGACTTTC.